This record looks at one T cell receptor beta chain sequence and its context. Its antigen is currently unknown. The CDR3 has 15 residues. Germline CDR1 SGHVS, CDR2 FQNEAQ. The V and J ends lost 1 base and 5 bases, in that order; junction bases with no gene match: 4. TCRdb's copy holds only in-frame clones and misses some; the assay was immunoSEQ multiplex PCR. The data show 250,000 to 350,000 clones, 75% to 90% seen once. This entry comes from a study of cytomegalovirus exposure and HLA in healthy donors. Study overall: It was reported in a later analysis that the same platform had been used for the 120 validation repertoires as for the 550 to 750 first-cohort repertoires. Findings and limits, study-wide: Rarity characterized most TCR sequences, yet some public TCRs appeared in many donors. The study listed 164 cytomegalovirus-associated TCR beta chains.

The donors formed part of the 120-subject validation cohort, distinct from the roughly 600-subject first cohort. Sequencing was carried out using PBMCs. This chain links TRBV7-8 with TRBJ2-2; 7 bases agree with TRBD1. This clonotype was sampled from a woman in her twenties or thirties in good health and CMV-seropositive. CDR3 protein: CASSLDRGWTGELFF. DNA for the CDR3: TGTGCCAGCAGCTTAGACAGGGGTTGGACCGGGGAGCTGTTTTTT.